The 16 T cell receptor beta chains below all came from one sample that was sequenced in a study of T cell responses to AZD1222 COVID-19 vaccine. Here immunoSEQ multiplex PCR was the method, and the copy in TCRdb shows in-frame clones only, minus some. The sample records 200,000 or so clones, approximately 94% being singletons. The source was peripheral blood, collected 28 days after the second AZD1222 dose. All receptors come from an adult who received the AZD1222 COVID-19 vaccine.

V gene TRBV7-2 combines with J gene TRBJ2-7, with no clear D. Germline CDR1 SGHTA, CDR2 FQGNSA. The CDR3 consists of 14 residues. V gave up 4 bases and J gave up 2 bases, with 12 bases separating them. CDR3 DNA sequence: TGTGCCAGCAGCTCCAACCGAAAAACCTACGAGCAGTACTTC. Residues: CASSSNRKTYEQYF.

The chain has TRBV6-2 or TRBV6-3 and TRBJ1-2, with 9 nucleotides matching TRBD1. The germline V gene has CDR1 MNHEY and CDR2 SVGEGT. V lost 4 bases to trimming and J lost 5 bases; unmatched junction nucleotides: 11. CDR3 size: 16 residues. CDR3 nucleotide sequence: TGTGCCAGCAGTTCAGCCGGGACAGGGAATCGGTATGGCTACACCTTC. Its translation: CASSSAGTGNRYGYTF.

This clone was counted a single time. The chain recombines TRBV28 with TRBJ1-1, with D perhaps TRBD1 (5 bases). The CDR3 runs to 16 residues. The V gene's germline CDR1 is MDHEN and CDR2 SYDVKM. The ends were cut back, 7 bases at V and 3 bases at J, with 21 bases in the middle. As DNA, the CDR3 is TGTGCCAGCATTCTCTCTTATGGGGGTGGGGACACTGAAGCTTTCTTT. This codes for CASILSYGGGDTEAFF. Using reference TRBV28 and TRBJ1-1 for the parts outside the CDR3, the full variable domain is DVKVTQSSRYLVKRTGEKVFLECVQDMDHENMFWYRQDPGLGLRLIYFSYDVKMKEKGDIPEGYSVSREKKERFSLILESASTNQTSMYLCASILSYGGGDTEAFFGQGTRLTVV.

The sample holds a few counts of this clone. This chain connects TRBV19 to TRBJ2-7, with 7 bases aligning to TRBD1. The trim removed 4 bases at V and 4 bases at J, leaving 7 bases unmatched. Germline CDR1 LNHDA, CDR2 SQIVND (reference sequence). This CDR3 spans 14 amino acids. The CDR3 nucleotides are TGTGCCAGTAGTAACCCGACAGGGAATTACGAGCAGTACTTC. It translates to CASSNPTGNYEQYF.

The chain employs TRBV6-5 and TRBJ1-1; D gene ambiguous. The CDR3 is 15 residues long. V gave up 4 bases and J gave up 1 base, with 13 bases separating them. Germline CDR1 is MNHEY and CDR2 is SVGAGI. DNA of the CDR3: TGTGCCAGCAGTTCAGGACCAGCTAGGAACACTGAAGCTTTCTTT. Encoded protein: CASSSGPARNTEAFF.

The chain has TRBV23-1 and TRBJ2-2; no clear D. TRBV23-1 is placed among ORFs of uncertain function. This CDR3 has 12 residues. V dropped 6 bases and J dropped 6 bases, with 8 bases sitting between them. The CDR3 region has the DNA TGCGCCAGCAGGGACCAGGCCGGGGAGCTGTTTTTT. It is translated as CASRDQAGELFF.

J is TRBJ2-7 and V is TRBV29-1; no firm D call. The CDR3 has 13 amino acids. The V end was cut by 7 bases, the J end by 7 bases, with 20 bases between. Germline lookup yields CDR1 SQVTM and CDR2 ANQGSEA. The CDR3 coding sequence is TGCAGCGCCAGATTTAACTTGTACGCGGAGCAGTACTTC. Amino acids: CSARFNLYAEQYF.

The chain uses TRBV21-1 and TRBJ2-2; TRBD2 is the table's D call and was not checked against the DNA. TRBV21-1 represents a pseudogene. The CDR3 covers 13 residues. CDR3 sequence (DNA): TGTGCCAGCAGCAAAGGAGGTCCCGGGGAGCTGTTTTTT. Translating gives CASSKGGPGELFF.

The chain is built from TRBV2 and TRBJ2-3; TRBD2 agrees at 9 bases. Germline V lookup: CDR1 SNHLY, CDR2 FYNNEI. V gave up 5 bases and J gave up 6 bases; unmatched junction bases: 6. This CDR3 has 14 residues. CDR3 nucleotide sequence: TGTGCCAGCAGTCGGGGACTAGCCTCGGATACGCAGTATTTT. This gives the protein CASSRGLASDTQYF.

Comment on this clone: This CDR3 is missing its conserved last phenylalanine or tryptophan, likely due to a read error. The chain uses TRBV3-1 (or the pseudogene TRBV3-2) and TRBJ1-5; no clear D gene. Germline CDR1 LGHDT, CDR2 YNNKEL (reference sequence). There are 13 residues in the CDR3. Trimming stripped 1 base from V and 4 bases from J, with 5 bases between. The CDR3, as DNA: TGTGCCAGCAGCCAAGTCAGGAATCAGCCCCAGCATCTT. Its translation is CASSQVRNQPQHL.

The V and J genes are TRBV7-8 and TRBJ2-5; D may be TRBD1 (5 bases). This CDR3 region has 14 residues. With 1 base removed from V and 3 bases from J, the gap between germline ends came to 9 bases. CDR1 and CDR2 from the germline V gene are SGHVS and FQNEAQ. CDR3 sequence: CASSLVPGKETQYF. The CDR3 coding sequence is TGTGCCAGCAGCTTAGTCCCAGGGAAAGAGACCCAGTACTTC.

The rearrangement joins TRBV12-3 or TRBV12-4 to TRBJ1-2, with D maybe TRBD1 (6 bases). This CDR3 has 13 amino acids. The V gene lost 7 bases and the J gene lost 4 bases, with 13 bases spanning the gap. CDR3 in DNA: TGTGCCAGCACCAGGGACACAACCTATGGCTACACCTTC. It encodes CASTRDTTYGYTF.

This clone occurred once. This chain uses TRBV3-1 (or the pseudogene TRBV3-2) with TRBJ1-5; tentatively, D is TRBD1 (6 bases). This CDR3 is 14 amino acids long. The ends were cut back, 5 bases at V and 6 bases at J, with 14 bases in the middle. Germline CDR1 is LGHDT and CDR2 is YNNKEL (reference sequence). The CDR3 sequence: CASSSTTGTQPQHF. CDR3 bases: TGTGCCAGCAGCTCCACAACAGGGACTCAGCCCCAGCATTTT.

This clone was picked up a small number of times. The chain is built from TRBV2 and TRBJ2-3; D not certain. CDR3 size: 14 residues. The V and J ends lost 8 bases and 4 bases respectively, with 16 bases between them. The V gene's germline CDR1 is SNHLY and CDR2 FYNNEI. The DNA of the CDR3 is TGTGCCAGCCAGCTCCGTCTTTTGGCAGATACGCAGTATTTT. It specifies CASQLRLLADTQYF.

The chain joins TRBV7-9 to TRBJ1-1; the D is unclear. The germline V gene encodes CDR1 SEHNR and CDR2 FQNEAQ (reference sequence). Trimming shortened V by 2 bases and J by 0 bases, and 10 bases separated the two germline ends. This CDR3 is 15 amino acids long. The CDR3 DNA reads as TGTGCCAGCAGCTTAATTGGAGGCATGAACACTGAAGCTTTCTTT. Protein product: CASSLIGGMNTEAFF.

The chain couples TRBV10-3 to TRBJ1-5; 7 positions agree with TRBD1. With V trimmed by 3 bases and J by 5 bases, 7 bases remained unmatched. The CDR3 contains 15 residues. CDR1 is ENHRY and CDR2 is SYGVKD in the germline V gene. CDR3 region: CAISDSRQGDQPQHF. CDR3 bases: TGTGCCATCAGTGATTCCCGACAGGGTGATCAGCCCCAGCATTTT.